The 3 T cell receptor beta chains below all came from one sample that was sequenced in a study of CD8+ T cells in alopecia areata. Sequencing used cDNA as its template, made by extracting RNA and reverse transcribing it. Clones were read by immunoSEQ multiplex PCR, and TCRdb kept only the in-frame ones, dropping some. The profile shows 170,000 or so clones, around three fifths of them singletons. Treatment noted: oral pan-JAK inhibitor, 5-10 mg twice daily. The starting material was CD8+ T cells sorted from blood, obtained at week 24, from a patient treated with tofacitinib. Receptors originate from a human donor with alopecia areata.

The chain uses TRBV15 and TRBJ2-2, with D perhaps assigned TRBD1 or TRBD2 (5 bases each). Trimming shortened V by 0 bases and J by 6 bases, and 14 bases separated the two germline ends. In germline, CDR1 is LNHNV, CDR2 YYDKDF (reference sequence). The CDR3 length is 16 residues. In nucleotides, the CDR3 is TGTGCCACCAGCAGAGATGGAGGCAGGGCAGCCGGGGAGCTGTTTTTT. Translating gives CATSRDGGRAAGELFF.

This chain links TRBV15 with TRBJ2-6, with D tentatively TRBD2 (5 bases). Trimming took off 5 bases at V and 4 bases at J, with 15 bases between the two ends. Germline V CDR1 and CDR2: LNHNV, YYDKDF (reference sequence). This CDR3 has 16 residues. CDR3 DNA: TGTGCCACCAGCCCGAGGGATGCGGGCGGGGCCAACGTCCTGACTTTC. Encoded protein: CATSPRDAGGANVLTF.

This clone was counted between two and nine times. The J gene is TRBJ2-3, the V gene TRBV27; 7 nucleotides align to TRBD2. Germline loops: CDR1 MNHEY, CDR2 SMNVEV (reference sequence). V dropped 7 bases and J dropped 4; count of bases not matched to a gene: 8. The CDR3 runs to 14 residues. CDR3 sequence (DNA): TGTGCCAGCACCTTTTGGGGGGGGGCAGATACGCAGTATTTT. It specifies CASTFWGGADTQYF.